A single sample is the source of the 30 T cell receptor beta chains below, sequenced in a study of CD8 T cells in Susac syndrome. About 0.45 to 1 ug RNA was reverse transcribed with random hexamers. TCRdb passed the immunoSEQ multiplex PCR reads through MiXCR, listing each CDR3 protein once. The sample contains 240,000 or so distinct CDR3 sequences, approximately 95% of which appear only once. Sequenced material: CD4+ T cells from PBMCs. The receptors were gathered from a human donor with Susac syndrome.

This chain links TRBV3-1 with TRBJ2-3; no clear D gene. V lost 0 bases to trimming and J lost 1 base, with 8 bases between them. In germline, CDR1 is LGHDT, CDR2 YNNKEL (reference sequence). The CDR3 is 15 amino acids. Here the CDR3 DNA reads TGTGCCAGCAGCCAAGACTCTAAGGGCACAGATACGCAGTATTTT. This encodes CASSQDSKGTDTQYF.

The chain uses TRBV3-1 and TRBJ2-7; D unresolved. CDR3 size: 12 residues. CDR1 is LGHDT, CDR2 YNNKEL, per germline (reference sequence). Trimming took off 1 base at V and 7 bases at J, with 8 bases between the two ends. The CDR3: CASSQVTWEQYF. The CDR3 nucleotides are TGTGCCAGCAGCCAAGTGACTTGGGAGCAGTACTTC.

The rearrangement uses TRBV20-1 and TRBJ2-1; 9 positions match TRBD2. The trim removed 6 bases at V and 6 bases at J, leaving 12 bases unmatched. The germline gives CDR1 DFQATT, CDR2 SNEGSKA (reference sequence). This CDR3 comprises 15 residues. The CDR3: CSARLAGVSSNEQFF. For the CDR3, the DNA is TGCAGTGCCAGGTTAGCGGGAGTGTCATCCAATGAGCAGTTCTTC.

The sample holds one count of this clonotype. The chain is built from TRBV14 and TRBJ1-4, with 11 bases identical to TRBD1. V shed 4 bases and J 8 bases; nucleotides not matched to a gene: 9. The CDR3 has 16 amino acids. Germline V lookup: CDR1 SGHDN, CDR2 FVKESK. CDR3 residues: CASSPFGQGAREKLFF. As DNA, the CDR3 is TGTGCCAGCAGCCCCTTCGGACAGGGGGCGAGGGAAAAACTGTTTTTT.

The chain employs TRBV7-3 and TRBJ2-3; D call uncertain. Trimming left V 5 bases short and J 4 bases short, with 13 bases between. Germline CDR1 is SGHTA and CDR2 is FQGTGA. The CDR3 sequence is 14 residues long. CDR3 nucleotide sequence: TGTGCCAGCAGCCCGCCGCGAGGTGCAGATACGCAGTATTTT. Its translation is CASSPPRGADTQYF. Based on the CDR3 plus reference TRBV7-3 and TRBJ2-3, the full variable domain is GAGVSQTPSNKVTEKGKYVELRCDPISGHTALYWYRQSLGQGPEFLIYFQGTGAADDSGLPNDRFFAVRPEGSVSTLKIQRTERGDSAVYLCASSPPRGADTQYFGPGTRLTVL.

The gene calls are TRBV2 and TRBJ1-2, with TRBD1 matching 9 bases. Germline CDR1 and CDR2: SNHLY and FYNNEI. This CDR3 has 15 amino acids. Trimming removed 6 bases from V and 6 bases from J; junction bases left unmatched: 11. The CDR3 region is CASSATGGLRDGYTF. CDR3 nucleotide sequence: TGTGCCAGCAGCGCTACAGGGGGCCTCCGGGATGGCTACACCTTC.

As DNA, the CDR3 is TGCAGTGCTAGACACGACAGGGGCTCCTACGAGCAGTACTTC. Its protein is CSARHDRGSYEQYF. The chain is built from TRBV20-1 and TRBJ2-7, with TRBD1 matching over 8 bases. The CDR3 length is 14 residues. Per the germline V gene, CDR1 is DFQATT and CDR2 is SNEGSKA (reference sequence). V was pared by 2 bases and J by 0 bases, with 3 bases of the junction left unmatched.

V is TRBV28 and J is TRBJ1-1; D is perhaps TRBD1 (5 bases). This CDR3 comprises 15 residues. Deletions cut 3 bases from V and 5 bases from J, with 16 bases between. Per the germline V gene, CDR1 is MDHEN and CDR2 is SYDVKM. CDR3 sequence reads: CASSFPGRGGTEAFF. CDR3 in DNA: TGTGCCAGCAGTTTCCCGGGACGGGGGGGGACTGAAGCTTTCTTT.

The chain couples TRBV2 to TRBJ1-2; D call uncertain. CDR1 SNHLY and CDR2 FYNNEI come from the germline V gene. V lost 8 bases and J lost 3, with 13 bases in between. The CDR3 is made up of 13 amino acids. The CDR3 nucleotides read TGTGCCAGCCGTGCCGGGTTCGACTATGGCTACACCTTC. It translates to CASRAGFDYGYTF.

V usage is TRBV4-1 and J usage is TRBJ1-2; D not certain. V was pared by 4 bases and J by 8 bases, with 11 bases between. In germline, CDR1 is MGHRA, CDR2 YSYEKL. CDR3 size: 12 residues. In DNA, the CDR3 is TGCGCCAGCAGCCTCCCACGGATGGGCTACACCTTC. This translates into CASSLPRMGYTF.

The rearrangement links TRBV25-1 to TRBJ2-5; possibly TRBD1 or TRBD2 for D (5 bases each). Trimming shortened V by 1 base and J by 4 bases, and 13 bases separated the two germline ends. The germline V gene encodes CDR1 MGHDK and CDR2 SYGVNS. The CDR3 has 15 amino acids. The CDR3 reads CASSESGLGRETQYF. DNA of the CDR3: TGTGCCAGCAGTGAATCAGGGCTAGGGAGAGAGACCCAGTACTTC.

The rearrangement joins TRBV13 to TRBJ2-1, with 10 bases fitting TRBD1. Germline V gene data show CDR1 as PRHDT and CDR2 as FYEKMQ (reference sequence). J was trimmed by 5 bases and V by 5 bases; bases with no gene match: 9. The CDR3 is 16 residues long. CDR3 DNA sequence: TGTGCCAGCAGCACCCGACAGGGGGCCTGGGACAATGAGCAGTTCTTC. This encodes CASSTRQGAWDNEQFF. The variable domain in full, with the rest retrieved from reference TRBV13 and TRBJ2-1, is AAGVIQSPRHLIKEKRETATLKCYPIPRHDTVYWYQQGPGQDPQFLISFYEKMQSDKGSIPDRFSAQQFSDYHSELNMSSLELGDSALYFCASSTRQGAWDNEQFFGPGTRLTVL.

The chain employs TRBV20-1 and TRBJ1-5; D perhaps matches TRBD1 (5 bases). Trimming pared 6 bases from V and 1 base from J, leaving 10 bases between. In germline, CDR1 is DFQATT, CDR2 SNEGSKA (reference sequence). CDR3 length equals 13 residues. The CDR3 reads CSAITGSNQPQHF. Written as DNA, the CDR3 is TGCAGTGCCATCACAGGAAGCAATCAGCCCCAGCATTTT.

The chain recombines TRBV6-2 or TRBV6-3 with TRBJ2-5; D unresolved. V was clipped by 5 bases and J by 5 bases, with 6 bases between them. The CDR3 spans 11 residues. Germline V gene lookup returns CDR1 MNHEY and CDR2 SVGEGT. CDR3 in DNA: TGTGCCAGCAGTCCGATGGAGACCCAGTACTTC. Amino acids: CASSPMETQYF.

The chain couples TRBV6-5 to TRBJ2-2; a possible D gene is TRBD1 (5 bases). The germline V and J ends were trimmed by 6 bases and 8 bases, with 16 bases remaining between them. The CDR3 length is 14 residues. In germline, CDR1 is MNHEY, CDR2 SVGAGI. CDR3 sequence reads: CASSLRQLSGELFF. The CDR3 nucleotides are TGTGCCAGCAGCTTACGACAGCTTTCTGGGGAGCTGTTTTTT.

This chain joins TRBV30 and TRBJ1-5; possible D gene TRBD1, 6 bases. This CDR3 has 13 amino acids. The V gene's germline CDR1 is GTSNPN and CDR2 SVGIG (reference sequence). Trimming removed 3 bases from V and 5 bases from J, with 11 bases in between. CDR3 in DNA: TGTGCCTGGAGCCCCCAGGGGCATCAGCCCCAGCATTTT. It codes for CAWSPQGHQPQHF.

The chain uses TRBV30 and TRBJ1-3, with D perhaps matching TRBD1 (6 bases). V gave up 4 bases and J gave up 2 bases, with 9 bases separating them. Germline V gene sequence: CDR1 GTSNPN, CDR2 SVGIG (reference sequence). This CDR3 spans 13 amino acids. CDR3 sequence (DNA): TGTGCCTGGACCGGGGACACTGGAAACACCATATATTTT. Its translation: CAWTGDTGNTIYF. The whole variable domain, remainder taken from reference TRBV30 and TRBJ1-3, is SQTIHQWPATLVQPVGSPLSLECTVEGTSNPNLYWYRQAAGRGLQLLFYSVGIGQISSEVPQNLSASRPQDRQFILSSKKLLLSDSGFYLCAWTGDTGNTIYFGEGSWLTVV.

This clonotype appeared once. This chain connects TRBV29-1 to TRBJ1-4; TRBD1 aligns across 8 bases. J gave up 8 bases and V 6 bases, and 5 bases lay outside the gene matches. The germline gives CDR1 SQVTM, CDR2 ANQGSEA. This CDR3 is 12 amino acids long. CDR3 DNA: TGCAGCGTAGGACAGGGAATGGAAAAACTGTTTTTT. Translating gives CSVGQGMEKLFF.

The CDR3 DNA reads TGCAGCGTTGATCCGGGGCGGGGAGGCACTGAAGCTTTCTTT. Protein: CSVDPGRGGTEAFF. This rearrangement joins TRBV29-1 to TRBJ1-1; a possible D gene is TRBD1 (5 bases). Germline V gene data show CDR1 as SQVTM and CDR2 as ANQGSEA. The CDR3 extends over 14 amino acids. V was trimmed by 3 bases and J by 4 bases, leaving 15 bases between them.

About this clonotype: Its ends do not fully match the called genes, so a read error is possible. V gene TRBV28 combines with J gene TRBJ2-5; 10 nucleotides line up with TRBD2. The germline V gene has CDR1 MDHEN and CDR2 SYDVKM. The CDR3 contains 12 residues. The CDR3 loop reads CASKGNGLAGDF. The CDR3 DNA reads TGTGCCAGCAAGGGAAACGGGCTAGCGGGAGACTTC.

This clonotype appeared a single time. The CDR3 spells CASSQGQDQVSYEQYF. CDR3 DNA sequence: TGTGCCAGCAGCCAAGGACAGGACCAAGTTTCCTACGAGCAGTACTTC. The V and J genes are TRBV14 and TRBJ2-7; a possible D gene is TRBD1 (6 bases). Trimming pared 1 base from V and 1 base from J, leaving 14 bases between. The germline V gene has CDR1 SGHDN and CDR2 FVKESK. This CDR3 is built from 16 residues.

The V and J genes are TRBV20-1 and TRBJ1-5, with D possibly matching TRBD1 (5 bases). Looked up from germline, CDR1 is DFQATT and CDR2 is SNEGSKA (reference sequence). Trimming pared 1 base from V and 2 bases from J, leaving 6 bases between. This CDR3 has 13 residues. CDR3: CSARARGNQPQHF. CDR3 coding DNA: TGCAGTGCTAGAGCCAGGGGCAATCAGCCCCAGCATTTT.

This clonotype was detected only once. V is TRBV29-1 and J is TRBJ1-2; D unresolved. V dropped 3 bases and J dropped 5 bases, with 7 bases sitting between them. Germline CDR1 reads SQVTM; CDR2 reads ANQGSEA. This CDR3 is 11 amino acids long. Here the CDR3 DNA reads TGCAGCGTTGAGCGCAGTTATGGCTACACCTTC. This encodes CSVERSYGYTF.

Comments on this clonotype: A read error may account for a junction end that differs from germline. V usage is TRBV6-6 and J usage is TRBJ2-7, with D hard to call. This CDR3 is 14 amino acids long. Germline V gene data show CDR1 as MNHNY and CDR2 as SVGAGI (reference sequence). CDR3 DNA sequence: TGTGCCAGCTGTTACCGGTGGGGTGGCTACGAGCAGTACTTC. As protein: CASCYRWGGYEQYF.

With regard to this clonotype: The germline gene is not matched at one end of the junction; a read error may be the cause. The CDR3 loop reads CEAFGQGRTEAFF. CDR3 DNA: TGTGAGGCTTTCGGACAGGGTCGGACTGAAGCTTTCTTT. V is TRBV29-1 and J is TRBJ1-1, with 8 bases that match TRBD1. The CDR3 runs to 13 residues. The germline V gene encodes CDR1 SQVTM and CDR2 ANQGSEA.

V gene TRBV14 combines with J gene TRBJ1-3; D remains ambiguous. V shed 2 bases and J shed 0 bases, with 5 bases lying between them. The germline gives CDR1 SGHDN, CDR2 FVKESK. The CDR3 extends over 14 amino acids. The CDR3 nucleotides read TGTGCCAGCAGCCAACTCCGCTCTGGAAACACCATATATTTT. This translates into CASSQLRSGNTIYF.

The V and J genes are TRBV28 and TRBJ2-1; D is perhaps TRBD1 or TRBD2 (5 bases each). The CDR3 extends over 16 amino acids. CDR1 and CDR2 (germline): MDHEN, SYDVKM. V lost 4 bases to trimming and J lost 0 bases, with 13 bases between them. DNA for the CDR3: TGTGCCAGCAGTTCAACCGTGGGGGTCTCCTACAATGAGCAGTTCTTC. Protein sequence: CASSSTVGVSYNEQFF.

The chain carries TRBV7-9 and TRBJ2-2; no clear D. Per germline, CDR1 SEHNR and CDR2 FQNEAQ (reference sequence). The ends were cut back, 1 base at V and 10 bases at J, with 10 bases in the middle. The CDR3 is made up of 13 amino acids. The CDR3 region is CASSLGDGVELFF. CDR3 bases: TGTGCCAGCAGCTTAGGGGATGGTGTGGAGCTGTTTTTT.

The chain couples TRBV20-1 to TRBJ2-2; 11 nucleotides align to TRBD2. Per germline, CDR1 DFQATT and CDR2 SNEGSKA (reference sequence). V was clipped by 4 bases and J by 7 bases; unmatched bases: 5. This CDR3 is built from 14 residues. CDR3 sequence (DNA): TGCAGTGCTAATAGCGGGAGGGCTTTCGGGGAGCTGTTTTTT. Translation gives CSANSGRAFGELFF.

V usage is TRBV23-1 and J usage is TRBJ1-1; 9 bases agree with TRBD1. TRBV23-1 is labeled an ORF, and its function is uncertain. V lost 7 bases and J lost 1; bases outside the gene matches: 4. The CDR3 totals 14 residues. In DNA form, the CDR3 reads TGCGCCAGCATTGGACAGGGGAAGAACACTGAAGCTTTCTTT. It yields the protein CASIGQGKNTEAFF.